These 8 T cell receptor beta chains share one sample of origin, sequenced in a study of OX40 agonist ivuxolimab in advanced cancers. Some clones are missing from TCRdb's copy, which holds only in-frame ones; the method was immunoSEQ multiplex PCR. The table includes fewer than 12,000 clones, about 73% detected once. The source material was CD4+ or CD8+ T cells sorted from blood, sampled in a trial of the OX40 agonist ivuxolimab. The receptors were sampled from an adult with an advanced solid tumor such as melanoma, head and neck, liver or kidney cancer.

V gene TRBV5-1 combines with J gene TRBJ2-7; TRBD1 matches at 8 bases. CDR1 and CDR2 (germline): SGHRS, YFSETQ. The CDR3 sequence is 14 residues long. V dropped 3 bases and J dropped 3; count of bases not matched to a gene: 5. CDR3 amino acids: CASSSTGAIYEQYF. The DNA for the CDR3 is TGCGCCAGCAGCTCGACAGGGGCTATCTACGAGCAGTACTTC.

The chain carries TRBV7-9 and TRBJ2-3; perhaps TRBD2 as D (6 bases). V gave up 8 bases and J gave up 1 base, with 10 bases separating them. Germline V gives CDR1 SEHNR, CDR2 FQNEAQ (reference sequence). The CDR3 is 13 amino acids. The CDR3 region has the DNA TGTGCCAGCCATAGGGAGGGCACAGATACGCAGTATTTT. The encoded protein is CASHREGTDTQYF.

The CDR3 loop is CASSQGSGIDTEAFF. The CDR3 nucleotides read TGCGCCAGCAGCCAAGGTTCGGGGATTGACACTGAAGCTTTCTTT. J is TRBJ1-1 and V is TRBV4-1; D remains ambiguous. Deletions cut 1 base from V and 3 bases from J, with 12 bases between. From germline, CDR1 is MGHRA and CDR2 YSYEKL. The CDR3 extends over 15 amino acids.

Notes on this clone: The identical CDR3 is also encoded by other nucleotide sequences in the sample. The J gene is TRBJ2-6, the V gene TRBV9, with 8 bases fitting TRBD2. The CDR3 loop spans 17 amino acids. Germline CDR1 SGDLS, CDR2 YYNGEE. Trimming at V came to 2 bases and at J to 0 bases, leaving 4 bases not matched to a gene. As DNA, the CDR3 is TGTGCCAGCAGCGTTAGCGGGACTAGCTCTGGGGCCAACGTCCTGACTTTC. Amino acids: CASSVSGTSSGANVLTF. Based on the CDR3 plus reference TRBV9 and TRBJ2-6, the full variable domain is DSGVTQTPKHLITATGQRVTLRCSPRSGDLSVYWYQQSLDQGLQFLIQYYNGEERAKGNILERFSAQQFPDLHSELNLSSLELGDSALYFCASSVSGTSSGANVLTFGAGSRLTVL.

The V and J genes are TRBV2 and TRBJ2-7; TRBD1 might be the D (7 bases). The length of the CDR3 is 16 residues. Deletions cut 3 bases from V and 0 bases from J, with 15 bases between. Germline CDR1 and CDR2: SNHLY and FYNNEI. CDR3 bases: TGTGCCAGCAGTGAGGGGGGACAGACCGGCTCCTACGAGCAGTACTTC. Translated: CASSEGGQTGSYEQYF.

This clone was seen just once. This chain joins TRBV19 and TRBJ2-2; D call uncertain. The CDR3 runs 15 residues. Per the germline V gene, CDR1 is LNHDA and CDR2 is SQIVND (reference sequence). Deletions cut 7 bases from V and 5 bases from J, with 17 bases between. The CDR3 here is CASKFRGVETGELFF. The CDR3 nucleotides are TGTGCCAGTAAGTTTCGCGGCGTAGAGACCGGGGAGCTGTTTTTT.

This clone was seen a handful of times. This chain joins TRBV11-2 and TRBJ1-2; weak D call: TRBD1 (5 bases). CDR1 and CDR2 (germline): SGHAT, FQNNGV. The CDR3 covers 15 residues. Trimming removed 7 bases from V and 1 base from J, with 16 bases in between. In DNA, the CDR3 is TGTGCCAGCACCCTGTCTGGACACCGTAACTATGGCTACACCTTC. This sequence encodes CASTLSGHRNYGYTF.

This clone was seen a few times. The chain combines TRBV7-9 with TRBJ1-1; the D is unclear. V gave up 4 bases and J gave up 7 bases, with 10 bases separating them. This CDR3 contains 12 residues. Germline assignment: CDR1 SEHNR and CDR2 FQNEAQ (reference sequence). The CDR3 reads CASSSWENEAFF. In DNA, the CDR3 is TGTGCCAGCAGCTCATGGGAGAATGAAGCTTTCTTT.